The 3 T cell receptor beta chains below come from one sample, sequenced in a study of T cell responses to AZD1222 COVID-19 vaccine. TCRdb keeps only in-frame clones here, not all; method: immunoSEQ multiplex PCR. The top ten clones hold around 8% of a sample with about 150,000 clones, 91% of them seen once. Sample: peripheral blood, taken 28 days after the second dose of the MenACWY control vaccine. These receptors were obtained from an adult who received the MenACWY meningococcal vaccine as a control.

V gene TRBV19 combines with J gene TRBJ2-7, with TRBD1 matching 10 bases. J gave up 5 bases and V 5 bases, and 6 bases lay outside the gene matches. CDR3 length: 14 amino acids. The V gene's germline CDR1 is LNHDA and CDR2 SQIVND (reference sequence). The CDR3 here is CASSATGTGDEQYF. DNA for the CDR3: TGTGCCAGTAGTGCTACCGGGACAGGGGACGAGCAGTACTTC.

The chain recombines TRBV6-2 or TRBV6-3 with TRBJ1-5, with D hard to call. V lost 4 bases and J 1 base, leaving 11 bases between the germline ends. Per the germline V gene, CDR1 is MNHEY and CDR2 is SVGEGT. The CDR3 covers 15 residues. The CDR3 DNA follows: TGTGCCAGCAGTTTTGGGGTTTTGAGCAATCAGCCCCAGCATTTT. Protein product: CASSFGVLSNQPQHF.

The chain couples TRBV5-1 to TRBJ2-3; D is ambiguous. The germline V and J ends were trimmed by 0 bases and 2 bases, with 7 bases remaining between them. This CDR3 region has 14 residues. CDR1 is SGHRS, CDR2 YFSETQ, per germline. The CDR3 region has the DNA TGCGCCAGCAGCTTGGTGGAGACCACAGATACGCAGTATTTT. It translates to CASSLVETTDTQYF.